The 5 T cell receptor beta chains listed next were all sequenced from one sample in a study of blood T cells in healthy people across ages. PCR was performed a second time for roughly 7 to 12 cycles using a sample-barcoded 5' primer and a J-beta primer mix. TCRdb fed the 5' RACE reads into MiXCR, producing one record per CDR3 protein. The sample shows approximately 800,000 distinct CDR3 sequences, around 25% of them seen only once. The same specimen was also included in a second study, on T cells of mothers and their children.

Source material: blood. The receptors stem from a boy aged 5-17 years in good health.

This clonotype was picked up one time. This chain links TRBV29-1 with TRBJ2-5; D perhaps matches TRBD1 (5 bases). The J call may be wrong; the DNA end is better matched by TRBJ2-7. This CDR3 contains 15 residues. From germline, CDR1 is SQVTM and CDR2 ANQGSEA. CDR3 nucleotide sequence: TGCAGCGTTGAGGTCCCGTCAAGGGGATCCTACGAGCAGTACTTC. It encodes CSVEVPSRGSYEQYF.

J is TRBJ2-3 and V is TRBV15; unclear D gene. The germline gives CDR1 LNHNV, CDR2 YYDKDF (reference sequence). Trimming took off 5 bases at V and 0 bases at J, with 15 bases between the two ends. The CDR3 loop spans 16 amino acids. CDR3 DNA sequence: TGTGCCACCAGCCGGAGAAAGGGTATAAGCACAGATACGCAGTATTTT. Translating it yields CATSRRKGISTDTQYF.

The V call is TRBV5-1, the J call TRBJ2-5; 10 positions match TRBD2. The better agreement between TRBJ2-1 and the DNA end casts doubt on the J call. CDR3 length: 15 residues. Germline CDR1 SGHRS, CDR2 YFSETQ. Written as DNA, the CDR3 is TGCGCCAGCAGCTGGGTGGCTAGCGGGAGTAGGGAGCAGTTCTTC. Its translation is CASSWVASGSREQFF.

This chain joins TRBV28 and TRBJ1-6; a weak D match, TRBD1 (5 bases). The length of the CDR3 is 16 residues. Germline CDR1 MDHEN, CDR2 SYDVKM. V lost 2 bases, J lost 0 bases, and 8 bases lay in between. The CDR3 spells CASSLGGYSYNSPLHF. The CDR3 bases are TGTGCCAGCAGTTTAGGGGGGTACTCCTATAATTCACCCCTCCACTTT.

The chain employs TRBV7-9 and TRBJ2-2; D call uncertain. Germline CDR1 SEHNR, CDR2 FQNEAQ (reference sequence). This CDR3 has 10 amino acids. Trimming stripped 5 bases from V and 13 bases from J, with 8 bases between. The CDR3 is CASSADGLFF. CDR3 in DNA: TGTGCCAGCAGCGCCGACGGGCTGTTTTTT.